Sequencing of this T cell receptor (beta chain) was carried out in a study of identical twins. Study-wide results and caveats: High-abundance cord blood beta clonotypes had fewer insertions; memory repertoires showed none.

Using its own MiXCR run on the 5' RACE reads, TCRdb lists one record per CDR3 protein. The profile shows about 690,000 distinct CDR3 sequences, roughly 6% of them singletons. This clonotype was recorded a few times. Its antigen is as yet unknown. This CDR3 spans 14 amino acids. V was clipped by 5 bases and J by 2 bases; unmatched bases: 2. Looked up from germline, CDR1 is SEHNR and CDR2 is FQNEAQ (reference sequence). This sequence joins TRBV7-9 and TRBJ2-5; 10 bases are a match to TRBD2. Material for sequencing was naive T cells sorted from blood. The receptor comes from a man aged 18 to 30 in good health. CDR3 bases: TGTGCCAGCAGCGCACTAGCGGGACAAGAGACCCAGTACTTC. Encoded protein: CASSALAGQETQYF. The full variable domain, in which reference TRBV7-9 and TRBJ2-5 provide the parts outside the CDR3, is DTGVSQNPRHKITKRGQNVTFRCDPISEHNRLYWYRQTLGQGPEFLTYFQNEAQLEKSRLLSDRFSAERPKGSFSTLEIQRTEQGDSAMYLCASSALAGQETQYFGPGTRLLVL.